The rows below give T cell receptor beta chains drawn from one sample of a study of cytotoxic CD8 clonotypes in ibrutinib-treated CLL. Using immunoSEQ multiplex PCR, the repertoire was profiled, and TCRdb retains in-frame clones only, with some absent. This table holds roughly 51,000 clones, roughly 57% found once. This specimen was PBMCs, taken after 12 months of ibrutinib treatment. Receptors originate from a human donor with chronic lymphocytic leukemia. Both conserved end residues are part of each CDR3. Each record gives: D gene, clone size, V gene, J gene, CDR3 length, CDR3 DNA, CDR3 protein. The D gene is left open where the match is weak. Size tells how often a clone was seen (once, few, many) or the class of an expanded clone, and some rows leave it out.

D gene: NA
clone size: NA
V gene: TRBV19
J gene: TRBJ1-1
CDR3 length: 13
CDR3 DNA: TGTGCCAGTAGTATGGGCAGGGGTATTGAAGCTTTCTTT
CDR3 protein: CASSMGRGIEAFF

D gene: TRBD2
clone size: NA
V gene: TRBV11-2
J gene: TRBJ2-5
CDR3 length: 15
CDR3 DNA: TGTGCCAGCAGCCCACCGGGGGGGTCACGGGAGACCCAGTACTTC
CDR3 protein: CASSPPGGSRETQYF

D gene: NA
clone size: NA
V gene: TRBV19
J gene: TRBJ2-3
CDR3 length: 15
CDR3 DNA: TGTGCCAGTAGTATAGGACCACTCGGCACAGATACGCAGTATTTT
CDR3 protein: CASSIGPLGTDTQYF

D gene: NA
clone size: few
V gene: TRBV20-1
J gene: TRBJ2-7
CDR3 length: 11
CDR3 DNA: TGCAGTGCTAGAGATAACCTAGCAGATTACTTC
CDR3 protein: CSARDNLADYF

D gene: TRBD1
clone size: few
V gene: TRBV28
J gene: TRBJ1-2
CDR3 length: 17
CDR3 DNA: TGTGCCAGCAGGATACACGCAGGGACAGGGGTATCTTTTGGCTACACCTTC
CDR3 protein: CASRIHAGTGVSFGYTF

D gene: TRBD2
clone size: NA
V gene: TRBV6-1
J gene: TRBJ2-7
CDR3 length: 15
CDR3 DNA: TGTGCCAGCAGTGAATCGAGGGGCGGGAGGGGTGAGCAGTACTTC
CDR3 protein: CASSESRGGRGEQYF

D gene: TRBD1
clone size: NA
V gene: TRBV18
J gene: TRBJ1-1
CDR3 length: 14
CDR3 DNA: TGTGCCAGCTCACCCGGACAGGGGAACACTGAAGCTTTCTTT
CDR3 protein: CASSPGQGNTEAFF

D gene: TRBD1
clone size: NA
V gene: TRBV5-6
J gene: TRBJ1-1
CDR3 length: 13
CDR3 DNA: TGTGCCAGCAGTCTTACAGGGGTTACTGAAGCTTTCTTT
CDR3 protein: CASSLTGVTEAFF

D gene: NA
clone size: NA
V gene: TRBV5-4
J gene: TRBJ2-7
CDR3 length: 14
CDR3 DNA: TGTGCCAGCAGCCAAAGGGACGGCTCCTACGAGCAGTACTTC
CDR3 protein: CASSQRDGSYEQYF

D gene: TRBD1
clone size: few
V gene: TRBV5-1
J gene: TRBJ1-2
CDR3 length: 13
CDR3 DNA: TGCGCCAGCAGCCCGGGGACAGGGGGCGCCTACACCTTC
CDR3 protein: CASSPGTGGAYTF

D gene: TRBD1
clone size: NA
V gene: TRBV7-8
J gene: TRBJ1-2
CDR3 length: 15
CDR3 DNA: TGTGCCAGCAGCTTAGAAATAGGGACAGGGAGTGGCTACACCTTC
CDR3 protein: CASSLEIGTGSGYTF

D gene: NA
clone size: NA
V gene: TRBV15
J gene: TRBJ1-3
CDR3 length: 12
CDR3 DNA: TGTGCCACTACAGGTCCTGGAAACACCATATATTTT
CDR3 protein: CATTGPGNTIYF

D gene: TRBD1
clone size: many
V gene: TRBV5-6
J gene: TRBJ2-3
CDR3 length: 18
CDR3 DNA: TGTGCCAGCAGGCGGGACAGGGGACTCCGCCTTATCACAGATACGCAGTATTTT
CDR3 protein: CASRRDRGLRLITDTQYF

D gene: NA
clone size: few
V gene: TRBV29-1
J gene: TRBJ2-1
CDR3 length: 12
CDR3 DNA: TGCAGCGTTGGGACTACGGAGATTGAGCAGTTCTTC
CDR3 protein: CSVGTTEIEQFF

D gene: NA
clone size: few
V gene: TRBV5-6
J gene: TRBJ1-4
CDR3 length: 15
CDR3 DNA: TGTGCCAGCAGCTCATACAGGGTTGCTAATGAAAAACTGTTTTTT
CDR3 protein: CASSSYRVANEKLFF

D gene: TRBD2
clone size: NA
V gene: TRBV18
J gene: TRBJ2-5
CDR3 length: 15
CDR3 DNA: TGTGCCAGCTCACTCAGACTAGCGGGGGGAGAGACCCAGTACTTC
CDR3 protein: CASSLRLAGGETQYF

D gene: TRBD1
clone size: NA
V gene: TRBV5-1
J gene: TRBJ2-2
CDR3 length: 16
CDR3 DNA: TGCGCCAGCAGCTTGGTTCCAGGGGGGAACACCGGGGAGCTGTTTTTT
CDR3 protein: CASSLVPGGNTGELFF

D gene: NA
clone size: NA
V gene: TRBV28
J gene: TRBJ1-5
CDR3 length: 16
CDR3 DNA: TGTGCCAGCACCCCTTTCGGGGGGGATGGCAATCAGCCCCAGCATTTT
CDR3 protein: CASTPFGGDGNQPQHF

D gene: NA
clone size: NA
V gene: TRBV4-2
J gene: TRBJ1-1
CDR3 length: 13
CDR3 DNA: TGTGCCAGCAGCTTACAGAAGAACACTGAAGCTTTCTTT
CDR3 protein: CASSLQKNTEAFF